A selection of T cell receptor beta chains follows, all from one sample in a study of regulatory T cells in long-lasting Graves disease. TCRdb analysed the multiplex PCR reads with MiXCR anew, one entry per CDR3 protein. The table lists about 430,000 distinct CDR3 sequences, approximately 16% of them singletons. This sample also belongs to another study, concerning T cells in Graves' hyperthyroidism and ophthalmopathy.

The sequences come from peripheral blood mononuclear cells (PBMCs), collected at new diagnosis, from a patient treated with antithyroid drugs. These receptors all stem from a woman between 35 and 50 years old with Graves disease. CDR3s include the opening cysteine and the closing phenylalanine or tryptophan. A D gene is named only where the DNA matches it firmly. Size tells how often a clone was seen (once, few, many) or the class of an expanded clone, and some rows leave it out.

v_gene,abundance,d_gene,j_gene,CDR3nt,CDR3aa
TRBV12-3/TRBV12-4,many,TRBD2,TRBJ2-7,TGTGCCAGCAGCCCTCGTGCGGGAGTCGCCTACGAGCAGTACTTC,CASSPRAGVAYEQYF
TRBV30,.,.,TRBJ2-3,TGTGCCTGGAGTGTAGGGGAAGTGGATACGCAGTATTTT,CAWSVGEVDTQYF
TRBV6-1,many,TRBD1,TRBJ2-7,TGTGCCAGCACCCCGACAGGGGGCTTCTACGAGCAGTACTTC,CASTPTGGFYEQYF
TRBV5-1,many,.,TRBJ2-7,TGCGCCAGCAGCCCCGGACCGGACCGGGGGGCCGACGAGCAGTACTTC,CASSPGPDRGADEQYF
TRBV10-3,many,TRBD2,TRBJ2-7,TGTGCCATCAACCCTAGCGGGGACTCCTACGAGCAGTACTTC,CAINPSGDSYEQYF
TRBV28,many,.,TRBJ2-7,TGTGCCAGCAGTTTAATGGGAACTTACGAGCAGTACTTC,CASSLMGTYEQYF
TRBV3-1,few,TRBD2,TRBJ2-3,TGTGCCAGCAGCCAAGTACTTCTAGCGGGGGATACGCAGTATTTT,CASSQVLLAGDTQYF
TRBV28,many,.,TRBJ2-1,TGTGCCAGCAGTTTATACACAGTGAGGGGACATATAGCCGATGAGCAGTTCTTC,CASSLYTVRGHIADEQFF
TRBV12-3/TRBV12-4,many,.,TRBJ2-7,TGTGCCAGCCGCTCGGGTCAGGGCTCTTTCTACGAGCAGTACTTC,CASRSGQGSFYEQYF
TRBV7-9,many,TRBD1,TRBJ1-2,TGTGCCAGCAGCTCGACAGGGGATCCGTTATATGGCTACACCTTC,CASSSTGDPLYGYTF